These T cell receptor beta chains were read from a single sample in a study of OX40 agonist ivuxolimab in advanced cancers. Sequencing used immunoSEQ multiplex PCR; TCRdb keeps in-frame clones, though not all of them. The sample has about 69,000 clones, around 91% seen once; the top ten hold under 12%. The source was CD4+ or CD8+ T cells sorted from blood, collected in a trial of the OX40 agonist ivuxolimab. These receptors originate from an adult with an advanced solid tumor such as melanoma, head and neck, liver or kidney cancer. Each CDR3 is given with its conserved first and last residue. The D gene is left open where the match is weak. Clone size appears in some rows only: once, few, many, or a class for an expanded clone.

clone size | J gene | V gene | D gene | CDR3 DNA | CDR3 protein
NA | TRBJ2-1 | TRBV6-5 | TRBD2 | TGTGCCAGCGGAGCCGGGACTAGCGGGAGGGGTGAGCAGTTCTTC | CASGAGTSGRGEQFF
NA | TRBJ1-5 | TRBV27 | TRBD1 | TGTGCCAGCAGCCCCCGGGACAGTAATCAGCCCCAGCATTTT | CASSPRDSNQPQHF
NA | TRBJ2-1 | TRBV27 | TRBD2 | TGTGCCAGCAGTTTATCCCGCGGGAGGGCTAGGAATGAGCAGTTCTTC | CASSLSRGRARNEQFF
NA | TRBJ2-1 | TRBV7-9 | NA | TGTGCCAGCCTAACAGGGGAGGGTTATCTCTACAATGAGCAGTTCTTC | CASLTGEGYLYNEQFF
NA | TRBJ2-3 | TRBV5-4 | NA | TGTGCCAGCAGCTTAGGGGGCACAGATACGCAGTATTTT | CASSLGGTDTQYF
NA | TRBJ2-7 | TRBV18 | NA | TGTGCCAGCTCACAAGGACAGTTCTCCGACGAGCAGTACTTC | CASSQGQFSDEQYF
NA | TRBJ2-7 | TRBV27 | NA | TGTGCCAGCAGGGCGACAGAAACCTACGAGCAGTACTTC | CASRATETYEQYF
NA | TRBJ2-1 | TRBV29-1 | NA | TGCAGCACACAAGACAATGAGCAGTTCTTC | CSTQDNEQFF
NA | TRBJ2-1 | TRBV7-9 | NA | TGTGCCAGCAGCTTAGATCCCGGGCTAGTTTTTGAGCAGTTCTTC | CASSLDPGLVFEQFF
NA | TRBJ2-2 | TRBV13 | NA | TGTGCCAGCAGCTTAGGGGGCCAGCCTTACACCGGGGAGCTGTTTTTT | CASSLGGQPYTGELFF
NA | TRBJ2-7 | TRBV28 | NA | TGTGCCAGCAGGGGGTCCCGAGCCTACGAGCAGTACTTC | CASRGSRAYEQYF
NA | TRBJ1-2 | TRBV29-1 | NA | TGCAGCGTCAGGGGTGATGGCTACACCTTC | CSVRGDGYTF
NA | TRBJ1-1 | TRBV19 | NA | TGTGCCAGTAGGCCAGGGGCGATGAACACTGAAGCTTTCTTT | CASRPGAMNTEAFF
NA | TRBJ2-4 | TRBV27 | NA | TGTGCCAGCAGTCGCGGACGATTAGCCAAAAACATTCAGTACTTC | CASSRGRLAKNIQYF
NA | TRBJ2-7 | TRBV6-6 | NA | TGTGCCAGCAGCCGGGACTCCTACGAGCAGTACTTC | CASSRDSYEQYF
NA | TRBJ2-7 | TRBV18 | NA | TGTGCCAGCTCACCACCAGGGGCCTACGAGCAGTACTTC | CASSPPGAYEQYF
NA | TRBJ2-5 | TRBV6-5 | NA | TGTGCCAGCAGAAGGACATCCCAAGAGACCCAGTACTTC | CASRRTSQETQYF
NA | TRBJ2-5 | TRBV6-5 | TRBD2 | TGTGCCAGCAGCTATAGCGGGCCCCAAGAGACCCAGTACTTC | CASSYSGPQETQYF
once | TRBJ2-1 | TRBV18 | NA | TGTGCCAGCTCACCTCCGGGTCTTAGCTCCTACAATGAGCAGTTCTTC | CASSPPGLSSYNEQFF
NA | TRBJ2-3 | TRBV7-9 | NA | TGTGCCAGCGGCAAGGGATCTAGCACAGATACGCAGTATTTT | CASGKGSSTDTQYF
NA | TRBJ2-1 | TRBV14 | TRBD2 | TGTGCCAGCAGCCAACTAGGACTAGGTCAAAATGAGCAGTTCTTC | CASSQLGLGQNEQFF
once | TRBJ2-5 | TRBV7-9 | NA | TGTGCCAGCAGCCCCCTGGAGGGACGGCAAGAGACCCAGTACTTC | CASSPLEGRQETQYF
NA | TRBJ1-5 | TRBV7-9 | TRBD1 | TGTGCCAGCAGCCGACAGGGAAGCAATCAGCCCCAGCATTTT | CASSRQGSNQPQHF
NA | TRBJ1-1 | TRBV5-1 | NA | TGCGCCAGCAGCTCTAATCCGACAGCTAAATTGGCTTTCTTT | CASSSNPTAKLAFF
NA | TRBJ2-2 | TRBV5-4 | TRBD2 | TGTGCCAGCAGCCACCAGCGGGAGACCGGGGAGCTGTTTTTT | CASSHQRETGELFF
NA | TRBJ2-3 | TRBV7-2 | NA | TGTGCCAGCAGTCCAAATGAGGCTACGCAGTATTTT | CASSPNEATQYF
NA | TRBJ2-5 | TRBV7-2 | NA | TGTGCCAGCAGCTACACGTGGGGTCAAGAGACCCAGTACTTC | CASSYTWGQETQYF
few | TRBJ2-2 | TRBV28 | TRBD2 | TGTGCCAGCAGTTCGGAGACTAGCGGGAGAAGGGAGCTGTTTTTT | CASSSETSGRRELFF